This record concerns one T cell receptor (beta chain) sequence. This sample stems from a study of blood T cells in healthy people across ages. V was shortened by 0 bases and J by 4 bases, with 10 bases between the two germline ends. The CDR3 has 14 amino acids. Germline V gene data show CDR1 as SGDLS and CDR2 as YYNGEE. Primers used in a second PCR of about 7 to 12 cycles were a sample-barcoded 5' primer and a J-beta primer mix. From the 5' RACE reads, TCRdb called clonotypes with MiXCR, one entry per CDR3 protein. The table has around 520,000 distinct CDR3 sequences, around 27% seen once. This sample was also put to use in a study of T cells of mothers and their children.

Sequencing used blood. This rearrangement joins TRBV9 to TRBJ1-2; maybe TRBD1 (5 bases). This receptor was obtained from a boy between 2 and 10 years old in good health. This CDR3 is CASSVGGELYGYTF. The CDR3 coding sequence is TGTGCCAGCAGCGTAGGAGGGGAGCTCTATGGCTACACCTTC.